The 16 T cell receptor beta chains below were found in one sample sequenced in a study of cytomegalovirus exposure and HLA in healthy donors listed by TCRdb under 2017. To prepare the library, the immunoSEQ multiplex PCR assay was applied. Here the immuneACCESS table is served through TCRdb, limited to in-frame sequences with V and J called. Missing clones are a known gap in these copies; in checked studies unresolved V genes cover under half, and the rest lacks a known reason. The sample table lists fewer than 130,000 clones, more than 70% of them with a count of one. The ten largest make up 1.5% to 2% of the sample. Sequencing used PBMCs. These receptors originate from a woman under 30 in good health and CMV-seronegative.

This chain connects TRBV19 to TRBJ2-1; 7 positions agree with TRBD2. CDR3 length equals 17 residues. The germline V gene has CDR1 LNHDA and CDR2 SQIVND (reference sequence). V lost 6 bases and J lost 3; bases outside the gene matches: 14. Here the CDR3 DNA reads TGTGCCAGTAGCACCCAAGTGGCACTAGCGTTCTACAATGAGCAGTTCTTC. Its protein product is CASSTQVALAFYNEQFF.

The J gene is TRBJ1-2, the V gene TRBV2, with D tentatively TRBD1 (5 bases). V lost 6 bases, J lost 8 bases, and 19 bases lay in between. This CDR3 spans 14 amino acids. The germline gives CDR1 SNHLY, CDR2 FYNNEI. CDR3 residues: CASRGRRGPSGYTF. CDR3 DNA sequence: TGTGCCAGCAGAGGAAGGAGGGGCCCCTCCGGCTACACCTTC.

In its sample, this clone ranks as medium-sized. This chain links TRBV15 with TRBJ2-7, with D maybe TRBD1 (6 bases). V shed 4 bases and J shed 7 bases, with 23 bases lying between them. The germline CDR1 and CDR2 sequences are LNHNV and YYDKDF (reference sequence). The CDR3 runs 16 residues. The CDR3 loop is CATSTRETDRFGEQYF. CDR3 DNA: TGTGCCACCAGCACCCGCGAAACCGACAGGTTCGGGGAGCAGTACTTC.

The rearrangement links TRBV18 to TRBJ2-2; D perhaps matches TRBD2 (7 bases). V lost 1 base to trimming and J lost 4 bases, with 10 bases between them. The CDR3 length is 15 residues. CDR1 is KGHSH and CDR2 is LQKENI in the germline V gene. CDR3 loop: CASSPRGGVTGELFF. CDR3 DNA: TGTGCCAGCTCACCACGAGGGGGGGTCACCGGGGAGCTGTTTTTT.

The V and J genes are TRBV6-1 and TRBJ2-1; D may be TRBD2 (6 bases). Germline V gene sequence: CDR1 MNHNS, CDR2 SASEGT. V dropped 2 bases and J dropped 8 bases, with 13 bases sitting between them. The CDR3 is 14 residues long. The CDR3 sequence: CASSEPPSSDEQFF. The CDR3 DNA is TGTGCCAGCAGTGAACCGCCTTCTAGCGATGAGCAGTTCTTC.

In DNA, the CDR3 is TGTGCCAGCAGTCCAGACAGGGACTACGAGCAGTACTTC. Protein sequence: CASSPDRDYEQYF. The V call is TRBV5-6, the J call TRBJ2-7, with 7 bases fitting TRBD1. CDR1 and CDR2 (germline): SGHDT, YYEEEE. The CDR3 consists of 13 residues. The J segment lost 3 bases and the V segment lost 5 bases, leaving 5 bases of the junction unmatched.

This sequence joins TRBV14 and TRBJ2-2; TRBD1 might be the D (6 bases). In germline, CDR1 is SGHDN, CDR2 FVKESK. The V gene lost 5 bases and the J gene lost 2 bases, with 9 bases spanning the gap. This CDR3 is built from 14 residues. CDR3: CASSSGVNTGELFF. The CDR3 nucleotides are TGTGCCAGCAGCTCAGGGGTCAACACCGGGGAGCTGTTTTTT.

The chain recombines TRBV7-6 with TRBJ2-2; the D gene is possibly TRBD1 (5 bases). The V end was cut by 5 bases, the J end by 2 bases, with 18 bases between. Per the germline V gene, CDR1 is SGHVS and CDR2 is FNYEAQ. This CDR3 region has 17 residues. The CDR3 bases are TGTGCCAGCAGCCACCCGAAGGGGTTGAGTAACACCGGGGAGCTGTTTTTT. It specifies CASSHPKGLSNTGELFF.

The gene calls are TRBV28 and TRBJ1-5; 12 positions agree with TRBD1. The V segment lost 5 bases and the J segment 7 bases; nucleotides outside the gene matches: 9. The CDR3 totals 16 residues. Looked up from germline, CDR1 is MDHEN and CDR2 is SYDVKM. The CDR3 nucleotides are TGTGCCAGCAGTGGGACAGGGGGCGCCGGGAGGCAGCCCCAGCATTTT. Amino acids: CASSGTGGAGRQPQHF.

The chain combines TRBV4-3 with TRBJ2-7; the D gene is possibly TRBD1 (5 bases). The CDR3 contains 13 residues. V shed 1 base and J shed 5 bases, with 9 bases lying between them. Germline CDR1 and CDR2: LGHNA and YSLEER. The CDR3 nucleotides read TGCGCCAGCAGCCAAGGAAAGGGGAACGAGCAGTACTTC. As protein: CASSQGKGNEQYF.

This clone has just one count. The chain uses TRBV7-3 and TRBJ2-1; 9 bases agree with TRBD2. The CDR3 extends over 16 amino acids. V lost 2 bases, J lost 7 bases, and 9 bases stayed unmatched. Germline-derived CDR1 and CDR2 are SGHTA and FQGTGA. The CDR3 here is CASSLRGTSKSNEQFF. CDR3 nucleotide sequence: TGTGCCAGCAGCTTACGTGGGACTAGCAAGTCGAATGAGCAGTTCTTC.

The rearrangement links TRBV5-1 to TRBJ2-1; TRBD1 aligns across 7 bases. The CDR3 is 14 amino acids. Looked up from germline, CDR1 is SGHRS and CDR2 is YFSETQ. With V trimmed by 4 bases and J by 7 bases, 8 bases remained unmatched. CDR3 sequence (DNA): TGCGCCAGCAGCCCCGGACAGGAGTTAAATGAGCAGTTCTTC. Translating it yields CASSPGQELNEQFF.

This chain connects TRBV4-2 to TRBJ2-3; TRBD1 agrees at 7 bases. The length of the CDR3 is 15 residues. With 3 bases clipped from V and 0 bases from J, the junction kept 3 bases outside the gene matches. CDR1 and CDR2 from the germline V gene are LGHNA and YNFKEQ. CDR3 amino acids: CASSHGDRSTDTQYF. CDR3 in DNA: TGTGCCAGCAGCCACGGGGACAGAAGCACAGATACGCAGTATTTT.

The chain links TRBV5-1 to TRBJ2-7, with D possibly being TRBD1 (5 bases). V shed 2 bases and J shed 2 bases, with 8 bases lying between them. Per the germline V gene, CDR1 is SGHRS and CDR2 is YFSETQ. This CDR3 contains 13 residues. The chain's CDR3 is CASSLDSTYEQYF. DNA of the CDR3: TGCGCCAGCAGCTTAGACAGCACCTACGAGCAGTACTTC. Full variable domain (remainder filled in from reference TRBV5-1 and TRBJ2-7): KAGVTQTPRYLIKTRGQQVTLSCSPISGHRSVSWYQQTPGQGLQFLFEYFSETQRNKGNFPGRFSGRQFSNSRSEMNVSTLELGDSALYLCASSLDSTYEQYFGPGTRLTVT.

V usage is TRBV4-1 and J usage is TRBJ2-1, with 14 nucleotides matching TRBD2. The CDR3 is made up of 15 amino acids. The V segment lost 0 bases and the J segment 9 bases; nucleotides outside the gene matches: 1. Germline V gives CDR1 MGHRA, CDR2 YSYEKL. Here the CDR3 reads CASSQDGTSGSEQFF. CDR3 DNA sequence: TGCGCCAGCAGCCAAGACGGGACTAGCGGGAGTGAGCAGTTCTTC.

The V call is TRBV27, the J call TRBJ1-1; a weak D match, TRBD1 (6 bases). The CDR3 length is 11 residues. Trimming took off 8 bases at V and 4 bases at J, with 8 bases between the two ends. CDR1 and CDR2 (germline): MNHEY, SMNVEV (reference sequence). The CDR3 reads CASQGTTEAFF. As DNA, the CDR3 is TGTGCCAGCCAGGGGACCACTGAAGCTTTCTTT.